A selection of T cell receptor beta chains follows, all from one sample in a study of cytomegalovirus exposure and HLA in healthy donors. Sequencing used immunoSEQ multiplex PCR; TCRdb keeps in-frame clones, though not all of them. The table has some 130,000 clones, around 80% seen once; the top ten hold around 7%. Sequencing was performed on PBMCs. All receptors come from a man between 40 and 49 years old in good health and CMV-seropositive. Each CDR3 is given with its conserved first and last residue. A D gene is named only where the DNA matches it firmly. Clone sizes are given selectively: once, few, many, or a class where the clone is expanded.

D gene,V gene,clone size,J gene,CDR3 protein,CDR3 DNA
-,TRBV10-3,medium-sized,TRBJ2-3,CAISIVSADTQYF,TGTGCCATCAGTATAGTCAGCGCAGATACGCAGTATTTT
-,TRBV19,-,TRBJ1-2,CASSIGRVSYGYTF,TGTGCCAGTAGTATCGGCAGGGTCAGCTATGGCTACACCTTC
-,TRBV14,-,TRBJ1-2,CASSQDLGTFYGYTF,TGTGCCAGCAGCCAAGATTTGGGGACATTCTATGGCTACACCTTC
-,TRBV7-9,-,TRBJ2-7,CASSLASFWGEQYF,TGTGCCAGCAGCTTGGCTAGCTTTTGGGGCGAGCAGTACTTC
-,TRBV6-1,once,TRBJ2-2,CASSERGELFF,TGTGCCAGCAGTGAACGGGGGGAGCTGTTTTTT
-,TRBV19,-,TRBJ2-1,CASSAYNEQFF,TGTGCCAGTAGTGCGTACAATGAGCAGTTCTTC
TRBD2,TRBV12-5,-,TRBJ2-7,CASGLVLAGGGEQYF,TGTGCTAGTGGTTTGGTACTAGCGGGAGGTGGCGAGCAGTACTTC
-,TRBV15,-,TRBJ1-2,CATSRGGGNYGYTF,TGTGCCACCAGCAGAGGTGGGGGGAACTATGGCTACACCTTC
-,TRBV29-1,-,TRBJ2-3,CSADEGGTDTQYF,TGCAGCGCCGACGAGGGCGGCACAGATACGCAGTATTTT
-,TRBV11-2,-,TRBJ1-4,CASSFPSRELFF,TGTGCCAGCAGCTTCCCCTCGAGGGAACTGTTTTTT
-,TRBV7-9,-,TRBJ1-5,CASSEQGVSNQPQHF,TGTGCCAGCAGCGAACAGGGAGTGAGCAATCAGCCCCAGCATTTT
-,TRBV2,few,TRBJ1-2,CASSALPREGYTF,TGTGCCAGCAGTGCCCTTCCCCGGGAGGGCTACACCTTC
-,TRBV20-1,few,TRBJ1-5,CSASEGQPQHF,TGCAGTGCAAGTGAGGGTCAGCCCCAGCATTTT
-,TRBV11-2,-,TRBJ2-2,CASSGRGEEATGELFF,TGTGCCAGCAGCGGCCGCGGGGAAGAAGCGACCGGGGAGCTGTTTTTT
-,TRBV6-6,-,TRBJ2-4,CASSYSIDPGVQYF,TGTGCCAGCAGTTACTCGATAGACCCAGGGGTTCAGTACTTC
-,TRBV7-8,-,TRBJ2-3,CASSSRRETDTQYF,TGTGCCAGCAGTTCCAGGAGGGAGACAGATACGCAGTATTTT
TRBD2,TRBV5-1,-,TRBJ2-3,CASSLVSSGTDTQYF,TGCGCCAGCAGCTTGGTCTCTAGCGGAACAGATACGCAGTATTTT
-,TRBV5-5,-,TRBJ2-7,CASSFPHTSSYEQYF,TGTGCCAGCAGCTTTCCCCACACCAGCTCCTACGAGCAGTACTTC
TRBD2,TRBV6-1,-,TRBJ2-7,CASSEQTSGNPYEQYF,TGTGCCAGCAGTGAGCAAACTAGCGGCAACCCCTACGAGCAGTACTTC
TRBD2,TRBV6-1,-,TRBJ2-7,CASNAPGLAGGEQYF,TGTGCCAGCAACGCACCGGGACTAGCGGGAGGTGAGCAGTACTTC
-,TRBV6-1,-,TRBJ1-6,CASSDRNSPLHF,TGTGCCAGCAGTGACAGAAATTCACCCCTCCACTTT
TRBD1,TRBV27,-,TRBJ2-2,CASSLIDRVSTGELFF,TGTGCCAGCAGTTTAATCGACAGGGTTAGCACCGGGGAGCTGTTTTTT
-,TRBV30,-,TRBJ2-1,CAWSVQGNEQFF,TGTGCCTGGAGTGTGCAGGGCAATGAGCAGTTCTTC
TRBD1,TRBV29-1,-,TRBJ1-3,CSVGGGTGSTNTIYF,TGCAGCGTTGGGGGGGGGACAGGGTCTACAAACACCATATATTTT
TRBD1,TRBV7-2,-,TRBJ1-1,CASSGRQGANTEAFF,TGTGCCAGCAGCGGACGACAGGGGGCGAACACTGAAGCTTTCTTT
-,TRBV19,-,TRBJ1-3,CASSTQATAGNTIYF,TGTGCCAGTAGTACACAGGCCACTGCTGGAAACACCATATATTTT
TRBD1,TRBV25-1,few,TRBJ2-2,CASSELDRDTGELFF,TGTGCCAGCAGTGAATTGGACAGGGACACCGGGGAGCTGTTTTTT
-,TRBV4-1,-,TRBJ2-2,CASSRGVGNTGELFF,TGCGCCAGCAGCCGCGGAGTGGGGAACACCGGGGAGCTGTTTTTT
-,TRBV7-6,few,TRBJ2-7,CASSLEASARPYEQYF,TGTGCCAGCAGCTTGGAAGCTAGCGCCAGACCCTACGAGCAGTACTTC
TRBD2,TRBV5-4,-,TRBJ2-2,CASSQLAGGSNTGELFF,TGTGCCAGCAGCCAACTAGCGGGAGGTTCGAACACCGGGGAGCTGTTTTTT
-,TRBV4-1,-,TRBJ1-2,CASSQPDSNMVYGYTF,TGCGCCAGCAGCCAACCCGACAGTAATATGGTCTATGGCTACACCTTC
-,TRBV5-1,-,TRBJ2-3,CASSLDGGPDTQYF,TGCGCCAGCAGCTTGGACGGAGGCCCAGATACGCAGTATTTT
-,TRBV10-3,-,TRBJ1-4,CATKGRENEKLFF,TGTGCCACCAAGGGGAGGGAAAATGAAAAACTGTTTTTT
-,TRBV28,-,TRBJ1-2,CASSLLPDYGYTF,TGTGCCAGCAGTTTACTACCGGACTATGGCTACACCTTC
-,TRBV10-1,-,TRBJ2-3,CASSASTDTQYF,TGCGCCAGCAGTGCTAGCACAGATACGCAGTATTTT
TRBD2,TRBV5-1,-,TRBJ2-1,CASSLAPSGRGNEQFF,TGCGCCAGCAGCTTGGCGCCTAGCGGGAGAGGTAATGAGCAGTTCTTC
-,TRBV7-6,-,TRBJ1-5,CASSLTFDQPQHF,TGTGCCAGCAGCTTAACATTCGATCAGCCCCAGCATTTT
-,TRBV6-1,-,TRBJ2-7,CASSEQGSGIEQYF,TGTGCCAGCAGTGAACAGGGGTCGGGGATCGAGCAGTACTTC
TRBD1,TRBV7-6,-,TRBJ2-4,CASSPKIGQGTNIQYF,TGTGCCAGCAGCCCCAAAATCGGACAGGGGACTAACATTCAGTACTTC
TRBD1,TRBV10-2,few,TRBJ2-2,CASGQGYTGELFF,TGCGCCAGTGGACAGGGCTACACCGGGGAGCTGTTTTTT
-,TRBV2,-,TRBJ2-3,CASRLLTERADTQYF,TGTGCCAGCCGGCTACTGACGGAGAGGGCAGATACGCAGTATTTT
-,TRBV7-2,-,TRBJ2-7,CASSLIPGTYEQYF,TGTGCCAGCAGCTTAATACCAGGGACCTACGAGCAGTACTTC
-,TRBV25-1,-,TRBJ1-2,CASRPKATPNYGYTF,TGTGCCAGCCGTCCGAAGGCGACTCCAAACTATGGCTACACCTTC
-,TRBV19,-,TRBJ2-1,CASSKQGPTYNEQFF,TGTGCCAGTAGTAAACAGGGTCCGACCTACAATGAGCAGTTCTTC
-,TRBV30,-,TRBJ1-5,CAWAGFRDQPQHF,TGTGCCTGGGCAGGGTTCAGGGATCAGCCCCAGCATTTT
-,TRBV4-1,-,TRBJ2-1,CASSQVSGVYNEQFF,TGCGCCAGCAGCCAAGTCTCGGGAGTATACAATGAGCAGTTCTTC
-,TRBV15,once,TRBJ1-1,CATSRPTGQPNTEAFF,TGTGCCACCAGCAGACCAACAGGACAGCCGAACACTGAAGCTTTCTTT
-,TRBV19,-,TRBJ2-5,CASSIVSGRGRQETQYF,TGTGCCAGTAGTATAGTCTCCGGGCGGGGACGCCAAGAGACCCAGTACTTC
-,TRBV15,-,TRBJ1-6,CATSSRWATNSPLHF,TGTGCCACCAGCTCGCGATGGGCAACAAATTCACCCCTCCACTTT
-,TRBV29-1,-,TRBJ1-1,CSVRGRDTEAFF,TGCAGCGTCAGGGGACGGGACACTGAAGCTTTCTTT
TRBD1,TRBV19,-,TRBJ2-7,CASSAQGQGLYEQYF,TGTGCCAGTAGTGCCCAAGGACAGGGTCTCTACGAGCAGTACTTC
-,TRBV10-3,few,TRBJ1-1,CAIGSDIMNTEAFF,TGTGCCATCGGTTCCGACATTATGAACACTGAAGCTTTCTTT